The 15 T cell receptor beta chains in this list originate from one sample, sequenced in a study of PD-1 blockade in mismatch repair-deficient tumors. The protocol was immunoSEQ multiplex PCR, while the TCRdb copy is restricted to in-frame clones and leaves out a portion. The table has about 100,000 clones, 82% seen once. The source was peripheral blood, collected roughly 35 weeks after starting pembrolizumab. The receptors derive from an adult with mismatch repair-deficient cancer.

This clone was seen a few times. The chain uses TRBV6-1 and TRBJ1-5; 7 bases are a match to TRBD1. The CDR3 consists of 13 residues. CDR1 and CDR2 from the germline V gene are MNHNS and SASEGT. Trimming took 7 bases from V and 6 from J; bases not matched to a gene: 6. The CDR3 sequence: CASKGASGQPQHF. DNA for the CDR3: TGTGCCAGCAAGGGGGCGTCGGGTCAGCCCCAGCATTTT.

CDR3 DNA sequence: TGTGCCAGCAGCTTAAATCCGGGGGACACCCTTTTTAACTATGGCTACACCTTC. Translated: CASSLNPGDTLFNYGYTF. This rearrangement joins TRBV7-3 to TRBJ1-2; a possible D gene is TRBD1 (6 bases). Between the trimmed V and J ends, which lost 1 base and 1 base, there was a span of 19 bases. Germline assignment: CDR1 SGHTA and CDR2 FQGTGA. The CDR3 loop spans 18 amino acids.

The CDR3 nucleotides read TGTGCCAGCAGCCCGGGACCCCGAAGTCTTGATGGCTACACCTTC. Protein sequence: CASSPGPRSLDGYTF. The chain has TRBV5-5 and TRBJ1-2; maybe TRBD1 (5 bases). Trimming shortened V by 4 bases and J by 6 bases, and 19 bases separated the two germline ends. CDR1 SGHKS and CDR2 YYEKEE come from the germline V gene (reference sequence). CDR3 length equals 15 residues.

There are a few counts of this clone. This sequence joins TRBV5-4 and TRBJ2-7; D not resolved. This CDR3 has 15 residues. CDR1 and CDR2 (germline): SGHNT, YYREEE (reference sequence). V lost 0 bases and J 2 bases, leaving 12 bases between the germline ends. DNA for the CDR3: TGTGCCAGCAGCTTGGTAGGGCTAGGAGCCTACGAGCAGTACTTC. As protein: CASSLVGLGAYEQYF.

The chain recombines TRBV4-1 with TRBJ2-4; D is undetermined. Germline CDR1 reads MGHRA; CDR2 reads YSYEKL. Trimming stripped 0 bases from V and 0 bases from J, with 9 bases between. This CDR3 is built from 16 residues. The CDR3 region is CASSQERALAKNIQYF. CDR3 DNA: TGCGCCAGCAGCCAAGAAAGGGCACTAGCCAAAAACATTCAGTACTTC.

The gene calls are TRBV6-1 and TRBJ2-1, with 13 bases matching TRBD2. CDR1 and CDR2 (germline): MNHNS, SASEGT. Trimming took 6 bases from V and 6 from J; bases not matched to a gene: 2. The CDR3 contains 14 residues. The CDR3 bases are TGTGCCAGCAGCACTAGCGGGAGGGCCAATGAGCAGTTCTTC. Translated, it gives CASSTSGRANEQFF.

The chain uses TRBV18 and TRBJ1-1, with a weak D call TRBD1 (6 bases). The V end was cut by 5 bases, the J end by 1 base, with 11 bases between. The germline V gene encodes CDR1 KGHSH and CDR2 LQKENI. The CDR3 spans 14 residues. Written as DNA, the CDR3 is TGTGCCAGCTCAGTTGCAGGGGCGAACACTGAAGCTTTCTTT. Translating gives CASSVAGANTEAFF.

The chain carries TRBV7-2 and TRBJ1-5; D not resolved. The CDR3 contains 12 residues. Germline lookup yields CDR1 SGHTA and CDR2 FQGNSA. V dropped 5 bases and J dropped 7 bases, with 9 bases sitting between them. CDR3 in DNA: TGTGCCAGCAGCCCCATTAACCAGCCCCAGCATTTT. The encoded protein is CASSPINQPQHF. The complete variable domain, with remaining parts taken from reference TRBV7-2 and TRBJ1-5, reads GAGVSQSPSNKVTEKGKDVELRCDPISGHTALYWYRQSLGQGLEFLIYFQGNSAPDKSGLPSDRFSAERTGGSVSTLTIQRTQQEDSAVYLCASSPINQPQHFGDGTRLSIL.

V gene TRBV6-1 combines with J gene TRBJ1-5, with 7 bases identical to TRBD1. CDR1 and CDR2 (germline): MNHNS, SASEGT. The CDR3 runs to 16 residues. The ends lost 4 bases at V and 2 bases at J; junction bases unmatched: 8. The CDR3 sequence is CASSATNRGGNQPQHF. The CDR3 nucleotides read TGTGCCAGCAGTGCTACTAACAGGGGAGGCAATCAGCCCCAGCATTTT.

V gene TRBV15 combines with J gene TRBJ2-7; no firm D call. V lost 0 bases and J 1 base, leaving 10 bases between the germline ends. The CDR3 is 15 residues long. Per the germline V gene, CDR1 is LNHNV and CDR2 is YYDKDF (reference sequence). This chain's CDR3 is CATSRDLTGSYEQYF. The DNA for the CDR3 is TGTGCCACCAGCAGAGATTTGACCGGATCCTACGAGCAGTACTTC.

Only one count was recorded for this clone. This chain connects TRBV14 to TRBJ1-4; 7 bases line up with TRBD1. CDR1 is SGHDN, CDR2 FVKESK, per germline. Trimming removed 5 bases from V and 5 bases from J; junction bases left unmatched: 8. The CDR3 totals 15 residues. In DNA form, the CDR3 reads TGTGCCAGCAGCTTTCTGGGACAGAAAAATGAAAAACTGTTTTTT. This gives the protein CASSFLGQKNEKLFF.

The V and J genes are TRBV30 and TRBJ1-1, with a weak D call TRBD1 (5 bases). The V gene lost 0 bases and the J gene lost 1 base, with 18 bases spanning the gap. The germline gives CDR1 GTSNPN, CDR2 SVGIG (reference sequence). The length of the CDR3 is 17 residues. The CDR3 here is CAWSVGQGRSPNTEAFF. The CDR3, as DNA: TGTGCCTGGAGTGTAGGGCAGGGCAGATCCCCGAACACTGAAGCTTTCTTT.

The chain joins TRBV19 to TRBJ2-1, with D uncertain. The CDR3 loop spans 13 amino acids. V was pared by 7 bases and J by 7 bases, with 14 bases between. Per the germline V gene, CDR1 is LNHDA and CDR2 is SQIVND (reference sequence). The CDR3 region has the DNA TGTGCCAGTATCTCAGGTTTTGGGAATGAGCAGTTCTTC. Amino acid sequence: CASISGFGNEQFF.

J is TRBJ2-3 and V is TRBV11-3; no reliable D call. The CDR3 covers 16 residues. Trimming pared 0 bases from V and 4 bases from J, leaving 14 bases between. Germline assignment: CDR1 SGHNT and CDR2 YENEEA. The CDR3 DNA is TGTGCCAGCAGCTTAGAGGGAACTATGGGGTCAGATACGCAGTATTTT. Translation gives CASSLEGTMGSDTQYF. Based on the CDR3 plus reference TRBV11-3 and TRBJ2-3, the full variable domain is EAGVVQSPRYKIIEKKQPVAFWCNPISGHNTLYWYLQNLGQGPELLIRYENEEAVDDSQLPKDRFSAERLKGVDSTLKIQPAELGDSAVYLCASSLEGTMGSDTQYFGPGTRLTVL.

The chain couples TRBV4-1 to TRBJ2-3; no clear D. Trimming cost V 1 base and J 4 bases, with 9 bases left between them. CDR1 is MGHRA and CDR2 is YSYEKL in the germline V gene. The CDR3 length is 14 residues. The CDR3, as DNA: TGCGCCAGCAGCCAAGTAAAGGCCCCAGATACGCAGTATTTT. It yields the protein CASSQVKAPDTQYF.